Given below is one T cell receptor beta chain in context. These data originate in a study of blood T cell repertoires in COVID-19. TCRdb's copy holds only in-frame clones and misses some; the assay was immunoSEQ multiplex PCR. This table has more than 200,000 clones, roughly 90% appearing once. This TCR derives from a woman aged 55-70 years with acute or convalescent COVID-19. The sequencing sample was made of peripheral blood.

The CDR3 bases are TGTGCCTGGAGTCTAGCGGGGTACACCGGGGAGCTGTTTTTT. This sequence encodes CAWSLAGYTGELFF. The chain combines TRBV30 with TRBJ2-2; 9 bases line up with TRBD2. The V gene end was trimmed by 2 bases and the J gene end by 3 bases; junction bases not matched to a gene: 1. Germline V gene lookup returns CDR1 GTSNPN and CDR2 SVGIG (reference sequence). The CDR3 spans 14 residues.